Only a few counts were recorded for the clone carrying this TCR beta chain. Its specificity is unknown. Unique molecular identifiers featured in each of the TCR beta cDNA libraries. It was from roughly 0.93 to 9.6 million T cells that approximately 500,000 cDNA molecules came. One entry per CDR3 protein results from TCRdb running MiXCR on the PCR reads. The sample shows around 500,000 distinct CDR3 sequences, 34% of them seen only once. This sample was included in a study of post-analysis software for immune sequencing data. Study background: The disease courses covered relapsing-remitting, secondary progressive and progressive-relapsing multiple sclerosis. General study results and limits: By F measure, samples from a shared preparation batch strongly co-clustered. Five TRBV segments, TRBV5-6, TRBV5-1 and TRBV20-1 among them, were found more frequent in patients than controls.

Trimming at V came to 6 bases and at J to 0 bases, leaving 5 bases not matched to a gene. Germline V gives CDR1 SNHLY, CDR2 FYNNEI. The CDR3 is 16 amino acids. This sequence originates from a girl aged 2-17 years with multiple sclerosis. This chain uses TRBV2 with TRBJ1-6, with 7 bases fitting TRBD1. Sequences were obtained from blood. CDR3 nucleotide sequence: TGTGCCAGCAGCCGACAGGGCTTCTCCTATAATTCACCCCTCCACTTT. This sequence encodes CASSRQGFSYNSPLHF.